The T cell receptor beta chain under discussion was sequenced for a study of CD8+ T cells in alopecia areata. Treatment indicated: oral pan-JAK inhibitor, 5-10 mg twice daily. Investigators isolated RNA and reverse transcribed it into cDNA to act as the sequencing template. The assay was immunoSEQ multiplex PCR, and TCRdb's table has in-frame clones only and misses some. The sample has some 100,000 clones, roughly three fifths seen once; the top ten hold less than 20%. Trimming pared 1 base from V and 10 bases from J, leaving 14 bases between. Germline values: CDR1 MGHDK, CDR2 SYGVNS. CDR3 size: 14 residues.

Source: CD8+ T cells sorted from blood, taken between weeks 55 and 70, from a patient treated with tofacitinib. The chain is built from TRBV25-1 and TRBJ2-1; TRBD2 might be the D (6 bases). The receptor comes from a human donor with alopecia areata. This CDR3 is CASSESLGGAEQFF. The CDR3 coding sequence is TGTGCCAGCAGTGAATCGTTAGGCGGGGCGGAGCAGTTCTTC.